Here is one T cell receptor beta chain with its context. Time point: pre-treatment sample, taken before nivolumab and TIL therapy. Tumor tissue came from excised metastases, mostly pleural nodules or supraclavicular lymph nodes. The germline V gene encodes CDR1 ENHRY and CDR2 SYGVKD. The V segment lost 4 bases and the J segment 0 bases; nucleotides outside the gene matches: 14. The CDR3 consists of 19 residues. This specimen belongs to a study of TIL therapy for anti-PD-1-resistant metastatic lung cancer. This was the immunoSEQ v3 assay. Profiled with immunoSEQ multiplex PCR; TCRdb holds only in-frame clones, not every one. The top ten hold approximately 9.4% of the sample, which has some 13,000 clones, approximately 71% seen once.

The source of this sequence is a woman between 30 and 80 years old with non-small cell lung cancer. This sample comprised tumor tissue, obtained at baseline. The chain combines TRBV10-3 with TRBJ2-2; 7 bases are a match to TRBD2. This chain's CDR3 is CAISGSGDAKWANTGELFF. CDR3 nucleotide sequence: TGTGCCATCAGTGGAAGCGGGGACGCGAAGTGGGCGAACACCGGGGAGCTGTTTTTT.